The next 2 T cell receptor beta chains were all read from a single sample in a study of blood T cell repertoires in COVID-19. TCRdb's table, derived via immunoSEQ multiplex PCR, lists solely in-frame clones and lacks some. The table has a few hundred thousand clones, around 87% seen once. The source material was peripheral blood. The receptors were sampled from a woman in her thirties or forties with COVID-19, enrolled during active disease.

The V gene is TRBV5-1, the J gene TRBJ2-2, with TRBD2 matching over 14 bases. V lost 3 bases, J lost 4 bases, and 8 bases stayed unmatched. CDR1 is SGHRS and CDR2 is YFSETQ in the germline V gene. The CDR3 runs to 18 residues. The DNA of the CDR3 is TGCGCCAGCAGCTCGGGACTAGCGGGAGCTCGGGTCACCGGGGAGCTGTTTTTT. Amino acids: CASSSGLAGARVTGELFF.

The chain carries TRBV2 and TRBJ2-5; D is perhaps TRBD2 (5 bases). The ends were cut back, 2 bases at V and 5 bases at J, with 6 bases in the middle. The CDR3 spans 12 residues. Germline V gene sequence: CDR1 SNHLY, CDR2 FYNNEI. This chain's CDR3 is CASSEPGETQYF. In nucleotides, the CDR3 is TGTGCCAGCAGTGAACCGGGGGAGACCCAGTACTTC.